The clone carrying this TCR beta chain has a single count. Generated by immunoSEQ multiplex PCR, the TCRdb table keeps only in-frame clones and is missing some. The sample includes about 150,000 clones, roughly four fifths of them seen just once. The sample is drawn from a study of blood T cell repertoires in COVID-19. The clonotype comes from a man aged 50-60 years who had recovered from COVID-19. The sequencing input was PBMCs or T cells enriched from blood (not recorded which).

The CDR3 region is CASSMRNQPQHF. The CDR3 DNA sequence: TGTGCCAGTAGTATGAGGAATCAGCCCCAGCATTTT. The chain employs TRBV19 and TRBJ1-5, with D unclear. The CDR3 extends over 12 amino acids. Trimming left V 3 bases short and J 4 bases short, with 4 bases between. CDR1 is LNHDA, CDR2 SQIVND, per germline (reference sequence).